The 26 T cell receptor beta chains below come from one sample, sequenced in a study of T cell changes during pregnancy in multiple sclerosis. This table comes from immunoSEQ multiplex PCR, and its TCRdb copy is limited to in-frame clones, with some not included. The sample includes roughly 40,000 clones, 92% of them seen just once. Sequenced here: CD8+ T cells from peripheral blood mononuclear cells, sampled in the first trimester of pregnancy. The receptors stem from a female donor with multiple sclerosis, enrolled in a pregnancy study.

V is TRBV4-1 and J is TRBJ2-5, with 7 bases lining up with TRBD2. This CDR3 has 15 amino acids. In germline, CDR1 is MGHRA, CDR2 YSYEKL. Unmatched junction bases numbered 2, after V lost 1 base and J lost 0 bases. CDR3 sequence: CASSQGSGDQETQYF. DNA for the CDR3: TGCGCCAGCAGCCAAGGCAGCGGGGACCAAGAGACCCAGTACTTC.

The chain joins TRBV11-2 to TRBJ1-1; D may be TRBD1 (5 bases). V lost 5 bases and J lost 3, with 10 bases in between. Germline CDR1 is SGHAT and CDR2 is FQNNGV. This CDR3 has 13 residues. The CDR3 region has the DNA TGTGCCAGCAGCCTGGGGCTCGACACTGAAGCTTTCTTT. It is translated as CASSLGLDTEAFF.

This chain joins TRBV6-5 and TRBJ2-7, with D perhaps matching TRBD2 (7 bases). CDR1 MNHEY and CDR2 SVGAGI come from the germline V gene. V lost 6 bases and J 5 bases, leaving 14 bases between the germline ends. This CDR3 spans 13 amino acids. The CDR3 DNA follows: TGTGCCAGCAGGGGGCCGGGGGGCCACGAGCAGTACTTC. Its translation: CASRGPGGHEQYF.

This chain joins TRBV4-1 and TRBJ2-1; 7 bases match TRBD2. This CDR3 contains 15 residues. Germline V gene data show CDR1 as MGHRA and CDR2 as YSYEKL. Trimming removed 4 bases from V and 9 bases from J; junction bases left unmatched: 12. The CDR3 nucleotides read TGCGCCAGCAGCCGCGAGCTAGCGCCGGGGGGTGAGCAGTTCTTC. It encodes CASSRELAPGGEQFF.

This chain joins TRBV6-5 and TRBJ2-1; no clear D gene. V was clipped by 2 bases and J by 5 bases, with 4 bases between them. The germline CDR1 and CDR2 sequences are MNHEY and SVGAGI. This CDR3 region has 12 residues. CDR3 protein: CASSYQNNEQFF. The CDR3, as DNA: TGTGCCAGCAGTTACCAGAACAATGAGCAGTTCTTC.

CDR3 coding DNA: TGTGCCAGTACTCAACGACAGGGAGTGGGTTCACCCCTCCACTTT. It codes for CASTQRQGVGSPLHF. The chain couples TRBV19 to TRBJ1-6, with 7 nucleotides matching TRBD1. The CDR3 consists of 15 residues. J lost 9 bases, V lost 7 bases, and 12 bases had no gene match. Germline V gives CDR1 LNHDA, CDR2 SQIVND (reference sequence).

V is TRBV7-9 and J is TRBJ2-7; TRBD1 might be the D (6 bases). Per the germline V gene, CDR1 is SEHNR and CDR2 is FQNEAQ (reference sequence). V dropped 5 bases and J dropped 6 bases, with 17 bases sitting between them. This CDR3 has 14 amino acids. The CDR3 DNA is TGTGCCAGCAGCCCCCCCCTGGACAGCGCCGAGCAGTACTTC. It yields the protein CASSPPLDSAEQYF. Using reference TRBV7-9 and TRBJ2-7 for the parts outside the CDR3, the full variable domain is DTGVSQNPRHKITKRGQNVTFRCDPISEHNRLYWYRQTLGQGPEFLTYFQNEAQLEKSRLLSDRFSAERPKGSFSTLEIQRTEQGDSAMYLCASSPPLDSAEQYFGPGTRLTVT.

The genes are TRBV6-5 and TRBJ2-7, with D uncertain. The germline V gene has CDR1 MNHEY and CDR2 SVGAGI. The V and J ends lost 5 bases and 2 bases respectively, with 13 bases between them. This CDR3 region has 14 residues. CDR3 protein: CASSSFPAAYEQYF. The CDR3 region has the DNA TGTGCCAGCAGTAGCTTCCCTGCGGCCTACGAGCAGTACTTC.

V and J are TRBV25-1 and TRBJ1-1; 10 positions match TRBD1. Germline V CDR1 and CDR2: MGHDK, SYGVNS. The CDR3 loop spans 17 amino acids. V lost 3 bases, J lost 4 bases, and 11 bases stayed unmatched. This chain's CDR3 is CASSELSRDRGSTEAFF. The CDR3, as DNA: TGTGCCAGCAGTGAGTTATCTCGGGACAGGGGTTCCACTGAAGCTTTCTTT.

This rearrangement joins TRBV2 to TRBJ1-6; D is unresolved. The CDR3 contains 15 residues. Germline V gives CDR1 SNHLY, CDR2 FYNNEI. V was trimmed by 8 bases and J by 7 bases, leaving 18 bases between them. The CDR3 here is CASSSSEGENSPLHF. The CDR3 DNA reads as TGTGCCAGCTCCTCTAGCGAGGGTGAGAATTCACCCCTCCACTTT.

The chain is built from TRBV6-1 and TRBJ1-5, with D unclear. Germline values: CDR1 MNHNS, CDR2 SASEGT. Trimming shortened V by 0 bases and J by 4 bases, and 10 bases separated the two germline ends. The CDR3 sequence is 15 residues long. CDR3: CASSEAPTSNQPQHF. In nucleotides, the CDR3 is TGTGCCAGCAGTGAAGCCCCGACTTCTAATCAGCCCCAGCATTTT.

This chain connects TRBV6-5 to TRBJ2-2, with 9 bases identical to TRBD2. The CDR3 has 15 amino acids. CDR1 and CDR2 (germline): MNHEY, SVGAGI. V lost 5 bases and J lost 4; bases outside the gene matches: 5. CDR3 sequence: CASSNSGGGTGELFF. CDR3 coding DNA: TGTGCCAGCAGTAATAGCGGGGGAGGCACCGGGGAGCTGTTTTTT.

This chain joins TRBV5-1 and TRBJ2-7; TRBD2 matches 8 bases. The germline V gene encodes CDR1 SGHRS and CDR2 YFSETQ. V lost 0 bases, J lost 3 bases, and 8 bases stayed unmatched. This CDR3 is built from 16 residues. The CDR3 sequence is CASSLAQTGGVYEQYF. CDR3 bases: TGCGCCAGCAGCTTGGCTCAGACGGGAGGGGTCTACGAGCAGTACTTC.

This chain joins TRBV4-1 and TRBJ2-7; 7 nucleotides line up with TRBD2. V shed 0 bases and J 0 bases; nucleotides not matched to a gene: 2. Germline-derived CDR1 and CDR2 are MGHRA and YSYEKL. This CDR3 is 15 amino acids long. CDR3 nucleotide sequence: TGCGCCAGCAGCCAAGAAGGCGGGGGCTCCTACGAGCAGTACTTC. Amino acids: CASSQEGGGSYEQYF.

DNA for the CDR3: TGTGCCAGCAGTTCCCTTCAACAGGGTTTGGGCGGCTACACCTTC. Translation gives CASSSLQQGLGGYTF. The chain combines TRBV27 with TRBJ1-2, with D maybe TRBD1 (6 bases). V lost 4 bases and J lost 8, with 20 bases in between. Germline CDR1 is MNHEY and CDR2 is SMNVEV (reference sequence). The CDR3 is made up of 15 amino acids.

The V and J genes are TRBV5-1 and TRBJ1-6; tentative D call: TRBD1 (5 bases). V was clipped by 4 bases and J by 10 bases, with 21 bases between them. CDR3 size: 16 residues. Per the germline V gene, CDR1 is SGHRS and CDR2 is YFSETQ. DNA for the CDR3: TGCGCCAGCAGCCCGGAGCCCGGCCTCCAGGGATCACCCCTCCACTTT. Translation: CASSPEPGLQGSPLHF.

This clone has only one observation. DNA for the CDR3: TGTGCCAGCAGCATTTCCGGGACAAATGGCTACACCTTC. It specifies CASSISGTNGYTF. This rearrangement joins TRBV9 to TRBJ1-2; maybe TRBD1 (6 bases). V was shortened by 4 bases and J by 6 bases, with 13 bases between the two germline ends. The CDR3 length is 13 residues. CDR1 and CDR2 from the germline V gene are SGDLS and YYNGEE.

This chain links TRBV19 with TRBJ1-2; D might be TRBD1 (5 bases). Germline V gene sequence: CDR1 LNHDA, CDR2 SQIVND (reference sequence). The V end was cut by 4 bases, the J end by 4 bases, with 19 bases between. This CDR3 has 16 amino acids. This CDR3 reads CASSTPDMAQGYGYTF. The CDR3 coding sequence is TGTGCCAGTAGTACGCCCGATATGGCCCAGGGCTATGGCTACACCTTC. Filled out from reference TRBV19 and TRBJ1-2, the complete variable domain reads DGGITQSPKYLFRKEGQNVTLSCEQNLNHDAMYWYRQDPGQGLRLIYYSQIVNDFQKGDIAEGYSVSREKKESFPLTVTSAQKNPTAFYLCASSTPDMAQGYGYTFGSGTRLTVV.

This clone was seen only once. The chain carries TRBV28 and TRBJ1-6; 7 nucleotides align to TRBD1. Germline V gives CDR1 MDHEN, CDR2 SYDVKM. With 8 bases clipped from V and 0 bases from J, the junction kept 7 bases outside the gene matches. The CDR3 is 16 residues long. The CDR3, as DNA: TGTGCCAGCCAGGGGACAGCCGTCTCCTATAATTCACCCCTCCACTTT. Protein product: CASQGTAVSYNSPLHF.

This clone appeared once. V is TRBV7-9 and J is TRBJ2-5, with 10 bases that match TRBD1. The germline V gene has CDR1 SEHNR and CDR2 FQNEAQ (reference sequence). Trimming cost V 4 bases and J 4 bases; bases outside gene matches: 3. The CDR3 length is 14 residues. The CDR3 DNA follows: TGTGCCAGCAGCTGGGGACAGGGGAGAGAGACCCAGTACTTC. It specifies CASSWGQGRETQYF.

The CDR3 sequence is CASSSTGEGQPQHF. The CDR3 nucleotides are TGTGCCAGCAGCTCGACAGGTGAGGGTCAGCCCCAGCATTTT. The chain combines TRBV7-6 with TRBJ1-5, with a tentative D call TRBD1 (6 bases). The CDR3 covers 14 residues. Germline-derived CDR1 and CDR2 are SGHVS and FNYEAQ. V was cut by 4 bases and J by 6 bases, with 13 bases left in between.

The rearrangement uses TRBV7-3 and TRBJ1-1; the D is unclear. The CDR3 length is 13 residues. V shed 4 bases and J shed 5 bases, with 11 bases lying between them. The germline V gene has CDR1 SGHTA and CDR2 FQGTGA. CDR3 sequence reads: CASSSVTGTEAFF. CDR3 nucleotides: TGTGCCAGCAGCTCCGTCACCGGGACTGAAGCTTTCTTT.

The chain has TRBV7-6 and TRBJ1-1; 8 bases map to TRBD1. The CDR3 spans 16 residues. CDR1 is SGHVS and CDR2 is FNYEAQ in the germline V gene. V dropped 2 bases and J dropped 4; count of bases not matched to a gene: 9. DNA of the CDR3: TGTGCCAGCAGCTTATTGGGGAGTACAGGGGGCACTGAAGCTTTCTTT. Its protein product is CASSLLGSTGGTEAFF.

The chain uses TRBV4-1 and TRBJ1-4; possibly TRBD1 for D (5 bases). CDR1 is MGHRA and CDR2 is YSYEKL in the germline V gene. There are 15 residues in the CDR3. The V gene lost 3 bases and the J gene lost 7 bases, with 15 bases spanning the gap. CDR3 amino acids: CASSQPEGYGEKLFF. CDR3 bases: TGCGCCAGCAGCCAGCCGGAGGGGTATGGTGAAAAACTGTTTTTT.

The chain has TRBV7-3 and TRBJ2-3; possibly TRBD2 for D (6 bases). The CDR3 has 15 residues. The germline V gene has CDR1 SGHTA and CDR2 FQGTGA. The V end lost 6 bases, the J end lost 1 base, and 14 bases lay between the germline ends. Written as DNA, the CDR3 is TGTGCCAGCAGTGACTACGGGAGAGGCACAGATACGCAGTATTTT. This encodes CASSDYGRGTDTQYF.

This chain links TRBV30 with TRBJ2-3; no clear D gene. Germline CDR1 GTSNPN, CDR2 SVGIG (reference sequence). Trimming removed 0 bases at V and 0 bases at J, with 10 bases between. The CDR3 loop spans 15 amino acids. The CDR3 spells CAWSVSLQSTDTQYF. CDR3 DNA sequence: TGTGCCTGGAGTGTCAGTTTACAGAGCACAGATACGCAGTATTTT.